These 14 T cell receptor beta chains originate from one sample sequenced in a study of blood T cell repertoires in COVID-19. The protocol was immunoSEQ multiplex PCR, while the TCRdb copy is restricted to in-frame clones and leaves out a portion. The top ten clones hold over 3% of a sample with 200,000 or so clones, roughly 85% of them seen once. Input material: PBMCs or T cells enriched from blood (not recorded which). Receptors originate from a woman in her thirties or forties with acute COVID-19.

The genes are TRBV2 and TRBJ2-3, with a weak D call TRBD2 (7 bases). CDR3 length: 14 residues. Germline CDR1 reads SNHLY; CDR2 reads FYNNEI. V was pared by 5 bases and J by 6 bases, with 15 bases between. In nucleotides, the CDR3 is TGTGCCAGCAGTAAGGGGGGGCGACGGGATACGCAGTATTTT. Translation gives CASSKGGRRDTQYF.

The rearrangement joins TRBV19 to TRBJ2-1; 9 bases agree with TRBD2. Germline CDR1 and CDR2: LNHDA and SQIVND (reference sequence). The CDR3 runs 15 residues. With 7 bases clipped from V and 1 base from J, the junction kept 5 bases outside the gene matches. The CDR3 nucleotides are TGTGCCAGTAACCCGACTAGCGGATCCTACAATGAGCAGTTCTTC. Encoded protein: CASNPTSGSYNEQFF.

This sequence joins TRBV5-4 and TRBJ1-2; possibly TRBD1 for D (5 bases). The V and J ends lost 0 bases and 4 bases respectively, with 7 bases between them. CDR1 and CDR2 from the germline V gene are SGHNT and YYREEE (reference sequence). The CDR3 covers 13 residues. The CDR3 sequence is CASSLGQSYGYTF. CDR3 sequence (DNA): TGTGCCAGCAGCTTGGGACAGTCCTATGGCTACACCTTC.

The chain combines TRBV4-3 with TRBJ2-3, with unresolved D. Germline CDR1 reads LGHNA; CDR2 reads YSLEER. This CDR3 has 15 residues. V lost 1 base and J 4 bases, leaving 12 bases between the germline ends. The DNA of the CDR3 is TGCGCCAGCAGCCAAGGGCGACCTAGAGCAGATACGCAGTATTTT. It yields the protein CASSQGRPRADTQYF.

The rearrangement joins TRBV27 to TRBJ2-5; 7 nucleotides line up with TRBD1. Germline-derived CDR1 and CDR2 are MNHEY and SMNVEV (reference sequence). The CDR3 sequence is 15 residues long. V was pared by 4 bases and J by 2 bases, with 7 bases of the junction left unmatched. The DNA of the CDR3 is TGTGCCAGCAGTTCACTCGGGACAGCACAAGAGACCCAGTACTTC. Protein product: CASSSLGTAQETQYF.

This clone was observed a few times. CDR3 in DNA: TGTGCCAGCAGCGCCTCAGGGGCCAGGAACACTGAAGCTTTCTTT. The encoded protein is CASSASGARNTEAFF. This rearrangement joins TRBV9 to TRBJ1-1; D may be TRBD1 (6 bases). The CDR3 runs to 15 residues. Germline assignment: CDR1 SGDLS and CDR2 YYNGEE. V lost 3 bases and J 1 base, leaving 13 bases between the germline ends.

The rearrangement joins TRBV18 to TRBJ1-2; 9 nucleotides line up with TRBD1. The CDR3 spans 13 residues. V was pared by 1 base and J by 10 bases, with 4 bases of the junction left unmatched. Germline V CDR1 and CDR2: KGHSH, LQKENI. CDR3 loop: CASSPRDRVFYTF. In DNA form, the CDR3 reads TGTGCCAGCTCACCACGGGACAGGGTTTTCTACACCTTC.

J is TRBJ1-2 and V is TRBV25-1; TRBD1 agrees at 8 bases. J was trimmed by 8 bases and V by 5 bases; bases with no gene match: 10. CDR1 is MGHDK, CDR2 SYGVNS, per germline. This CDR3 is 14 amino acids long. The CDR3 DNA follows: TGTGCCAGCAGTTCCCAGGCAGGGGGCGGCGGCTACACCTTC. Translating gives CASSSQAGGGGYTF.

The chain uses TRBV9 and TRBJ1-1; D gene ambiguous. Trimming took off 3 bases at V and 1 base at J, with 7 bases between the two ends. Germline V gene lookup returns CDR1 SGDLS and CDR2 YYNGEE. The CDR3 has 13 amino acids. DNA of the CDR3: TGTGCCAGCAGCGCCCCTCGGAACACTGAAGCTTTCTTT. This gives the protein CASSAPRNTEAFF.

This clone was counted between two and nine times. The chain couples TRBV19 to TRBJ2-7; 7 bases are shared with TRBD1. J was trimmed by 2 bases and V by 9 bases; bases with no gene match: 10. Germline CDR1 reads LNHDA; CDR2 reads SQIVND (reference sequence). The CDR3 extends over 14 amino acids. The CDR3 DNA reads TGTGCCAGCGCAGGGACAGAAAACACCTACGAGCAGTACTTC. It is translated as CASAGTENTYEQYF.

The CDR3 is CASSYSGGFAEAFF. In nucleotides, the CDR3 is TGTGCCAGCAGTTACTCGGGGGGGTTCGCTGAAGCTTTCTTT. This chain connects TRBV6-2 or TRBV6-3 to TRBJ1-1, with D possibly being TRBD1 (5 bases). Germline values: CDR1 MNHEY, CDR2 SVGEGT. V was pared by 0 bases and J by 6 bases, with 11 bases between. CDR3 size: 14 residues.

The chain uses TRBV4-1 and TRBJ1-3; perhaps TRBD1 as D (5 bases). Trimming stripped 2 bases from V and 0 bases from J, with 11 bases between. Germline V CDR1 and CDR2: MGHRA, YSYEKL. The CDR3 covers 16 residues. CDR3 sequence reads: CASSQRNRTSGNTIYF. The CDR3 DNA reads TGCGCCAGCAGCCAAAGGAACAGGACCTCTGGAAACACCATATATTTT.

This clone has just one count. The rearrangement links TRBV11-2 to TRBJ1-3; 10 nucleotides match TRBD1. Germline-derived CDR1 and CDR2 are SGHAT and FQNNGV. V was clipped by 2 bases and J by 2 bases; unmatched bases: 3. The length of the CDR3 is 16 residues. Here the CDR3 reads CASSLRTGGTGNTIYF. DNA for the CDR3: TGTGCCAGCAGCTTACGGACAGGGGGGACTGGAAACACCATATATTTT. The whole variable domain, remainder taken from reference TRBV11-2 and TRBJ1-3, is EAGVAQSPRYKIIEKRQSVAFWCNPISGHATLYWYQQILGQGPKLLIQFQNNGVVDDSQLPKDRFSAERLKGVDSTLKIQPAKLEDSAVYLCASSLRTGGTGNTIYFGEGSWLTVV.

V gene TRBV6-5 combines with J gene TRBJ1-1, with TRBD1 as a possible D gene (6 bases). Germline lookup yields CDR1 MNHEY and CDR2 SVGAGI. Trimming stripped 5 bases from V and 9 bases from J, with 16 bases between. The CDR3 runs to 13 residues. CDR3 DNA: TGTGCCAGCAGTACTCAGGGGTTCAGTCAAGCTTTCTTT. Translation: CASSTQGFSQAFF.